Reported below is one TCR beta chain. This clone was found a few times. What antigen it recognizes has not been identified. One base away there is no much larger clone; base qualities are not given. The data originate from a study of OX40 agonist ivuxolimab in advanced cancers. Context from the whole study: Ivuxolimab was an agonistic, fully human IgG2 monoclonal antibody directed against OX40 (CD134), a costimulatory receptor. The paper reports the monotherapy dose-escalation portion (N of about 51 patients) of the phase I ivuxolimab trial. Of the roughly 52 patients in dose escalation, some 19 had hepatocellular carcinoma, some 15 had melanoma, 9 had renal cell carcinoma and 9 had head and neck cancer. Peripheral TCRbeta sequencing aimed to test whether ivuxolimab altered TCR sequence diversity and caused clonal T-cell expansion. Partial responses were achieved by three dose-escalation patients, of whom one had hepatocellular carcinoma and two had cutaneous melanoma. Patients were allowed to have had prior anti-PD-1, anti-PD-L1 or anti-CTLA-4 therapy, and approximately 40% of the dose-escalation patients had previously received checkpoint inhibitors. Intravenous ivuxolimab was administered to patients every 2 weeks at six dose levels: 0.01, 0.1, 0.3, 1.5, 3 and 10 mg/kg. In the dose-escalation cohort, roughly 80% of patients were male, and the mean age was around 60 years, with a range of about 23 to 90. The full study reports these points: Low levels of normalized T-cell clonal expansion were also shown by some nonresponding patients. Clonal expansion of both CD4+ and CD8+ blood T cells was observed from baseline to week 6 at doses 0.1 to 3.0 mg/kg. On average, CD8+ T cells showed more expanded clones than CD4+ T cells after ivuxolimab. Partial responders in the 0.1-3.0 mg/kg groups had among the lowest normalized peripheral clonal expansion, especially among CD8+ T cells. Which antigens the clonally expanded peripheral T cells were specific for was not determined.

Genomic DNA was isolated from the sorted cells so that the TCRbeta CDR3 region could be sequenced. TCRbeta CDR3 regions were sequenced using the immunoSEQ Assay. TCRdb limited this immuneACCESS table to in-frame rearrangements with V and J called. A share of clones is missing; checked studies link under half to unresolved V genes, and the rest is unexplained. The sample contains some 28,000 clones, about 80% of them found a single time. The biggest ten clones account for about 16% of the sample. The trial excluded patients who had a history of autoimmune disease or were on systemic immunosuppression. Peripheral blood for TCR sequencing was drawn from every dose cohort at baseline, at cycle 4 day 1 and at cycle 7 day 1. Samples were obtained from an open-label, multicenter, first-in-human phase I dose-escalation trial of ivuxolimab. Adults with locally advanced or metastatic head and neck squamous cell, hepatocellular, melanoma or renal cell carcinoma were enrolled in the trial. CD4+ and CD8+ T cells were sorted separately from peripheral blood before TCR sequencing.

Trimming removed 0 bases from V and 11 bases from J; the gene matches leave 4 bases unexplained. Measured from the cysteine to the phenylalanine, the CDR3 is 13 residues long. The retained sequence is limited to the CDR3, 39 bases, with the frame set at the first base. The germline V gene encodes CDR1 SGDLS and CDR2 YYNGEE. This receptor was identified in an adult with an advanced solid tumor such as melanoma, head and neck, liver or kidney cancer. Sequenced material: CD4+ or CD8+ T cells sorted from blood, taken in a trial of the OX40 agonist ivuxolimab. Recombination connected TRBV9 to TRBJ1-1, with 10 bases matching TRBD1. The CDR3 is CASSVGTGGNAFF. The DNA reads as follows: TGTGCCAGCAGCGTAGGGACAGGGGGTAACGCTTTCTTT.